This T cell receptor beta chain was recovered during a study of T-cell reconstitution after alpha-beta-depleted transplantation in children. General study results and limits: Diversity of TCRbeta at day 60 was high in some patients, arising from surviving recipient T cells and thymic progenitors. Several hundred graft clones that had expanded were reportedly the source of alpha-beta T cells about two months after transplant.

This clonotype was counted ten times or more. Its specificity is unknown. The CDR3 sequence is 15 residues long. Germline CDR1 is MNHEY and CDR2 is SVGAGI. Trimming pared 2 bases from V and 4 bases from J, leaving 12 bases between. Unique molecular identifiers were incorporated when the TCRbeta library was constructed. TCRdb recomputed calls from the PCR reads with MiXCR, one row per CDR3 protein. The sample yields 250,000 to 300,000 distinct CDR3 sequences, around a tenth seen once. The TCR originated in a boy in the first two years of life with acute myeloid leukemia, due to receive a stem cell transplant. The V gene is TRBV6-5, the J gene TRBJ1-3; no clear D. Specimen: PBMCs, collected before TCRalphabeta/CD19-depleted stem cell transplant. The CDR3 here is CASSYDEVPGNTIYF. CDR3 bases: TGTGCCAGCAGTTACGATGAGGTCCCAGGAAACACCATATATTTT.